This T cell receptor (beta chain) came from a study of shared clonotypes between healthy human individuals. Study outcomes and limitations: Only blood was sampled; tissue repertoires likely differ.

In the case of this clone: Antigen specificity is unknown.

Donors were healthy HIV-negative adults without recent acute infections or vaccinations. Execution of the assay was at deep level. PCR replicates from unsorted PBMC used around 300 ng DNA, and this amount was 32,000 or so T cell genomes. Only in-frame clones appear in the TCRdb table, and some are missing; sequencing was by immunoSEQ multiplex PCR. The repertoire consists of approximately 460,000 clones, with approximately 77% occurring once and the leading ten covering 12%. The germline V gene has CDR1 MNHEY and CDR2 SMNVEV (reference sequence). V lost 2 bases, J lost 2 bases, and 16 bases lay in between. This CDR3 has 16 amino acids.

Sequenced material: PBMCs. V and J are TRBV27 and TRBJ2-7; D gene unclear. This clonotype originated in a middle-aged woman in good health. Some clones in this sample may be carry-over from other donors' samples. CDR3 DNA: TGTGCCAGCAGTTTAAGGGCCAAGGCAGCGCCCTACGAGCAGTACTTC. It codes for CASSLRAKAAPYEQYF.